Below, 20 T cell receptor beta chains from the same sample are listed, as sequenced in a study of response to subunit inactivated influenza vaccine. One entry per CDR3 protein results from TCRdb running MiXCR on the RT-PCR reads. Of roughly 630,000 distinct CDR3 sequences in the sample, 14% were seen once. This specimen was PBMCs from blood, taken 14 to 15 days before vaccination. The source of these receptors is a man aged 45-60 years who received an inactivated influenza vaccine.

The J gene is TRBJ1-1, the V gene TRBV5-6, with TRBD1 identical over 9 bases. CDR3 size: 15 residues. Per the germline V gene, CDR1 is SGHDT and CDR2 is YYEEEE. The trim removed 4 bases at V and 10 bases at J, leaving 14 bases unmatched. CDR3 sequence reads: CASSPPRTGAFGAFF. The CDR3 coding sequence is TGTGCCAGCAGCCCACCAAGGACAGGGGCTTTTGGAGCTTTCTTT.

This clonotype was found a few times. The rearrangement links TRBV7-2 to TRBJ2-2, with D unresolved. The CDR3 is made up of 14 amino acids. Trimming took 7 bases from V and 0 from J, leaving 9 bases between them. CDR1 and CDR2 (germline): SGHTA, FQGNSA. CDR3 residues: CASTQVANTGELFF. For the CDR3, the DNA is TGTGCCAGCACCCAGGTCGCGAACACCGGGGAGCTGTTTTTT.

This clonotype showed up just a few times. V gene TRBV12-3 or TRBV12-4 combines with J gene TRBJ2-7; D gene uncertain. The CDR3 extends over 12 amino acids. Trimming took 3 bases from V and 7 from J, leaving 10 bases between them. The CDR3 reads CASSFGLDEQYF. CDR3 sequence (DNA): TGTGCCAGCAGTTTTGGGCTAGATGAGCAGTACTTC.

This clonotype has more than one count but fewer than ten. V gene TRBV10-3 combines with J gene TRBJ2-1; 8 positions match TRBD2. The germline CDR1 and CDR2 sequences are ENHRY and SYGVKD. The CDR3 has 16 amino acids. V was pared by 6 bases and J by 3 bases, with 10 bases of the junction left unmatched. The CDR3 bases are TGTGCCATCAGCTCCAAAAGCGGGAGAGTCTACAATGAGCAGTTCTTC. It is translated as CAISSKSGRVYNEQFF.

This clonotype came up a few times. This chain uses TRBV7-6 with TRBJ2-3; D is unresolved. The ends were cut back, 5 bases at V and 6 bases at J, with 12 bases in the middle. Germline values: CDR1 SGHVS, CDR2 FNYEAQ. The CDR3 runs 13 residues. The CDR3 reads CASSRLGRDTQYF. CDR3 nucleotides: TGTGCCAGCAGCCGTCTTGGACGGGATACGCAGTATTTT.

The V and J genes are TRBV30 and TRBJ1-1; D is undetermined. Germline V gene sequence: CDR1 GTSNPN, CDR2 SVGIG (reference sequence). There are 11 residues in the CDR3. Trimming pared 1 base from V and 3 bases from J, leaving 3 bases between. The CDR3 bases are TGTGCCTGGAGTGAGGACACTGAAGCTTTCTTT. Its translation: CAWSEDTEAFF.

The V call is TRBV9, the J call TRBJ2-2; unclear D gene. Trimming left V 4 bases short and J 7 bases short, with 11 bases between. The CDR3 totals 13 residues. Germline V lookup: CDR1 SGDLS, CDR2 YYNGEE. CDR3 nucleotide sequence: TGTGCCAGCAGCCCCCTCCCAGGCGGGGAGCTGTTTTTT. Its protein is CASSPLPGGELFF.

This chain joins TRBV6-2 or TRBV6-3 and TRBJ1-5, with TRBD1 identical over 10 bases. The CDR3 totals 16 residues. The V and J ends lost 2 bases and 3 bases, in that order; junction bases with no gene match: 4. The germline V gene encodes CDR1 MNHEY and CDR2 SVGEGT. The CDR3 spells CASSYLDRGDNQPQHF. The CDR3 DNA follows: TGTGCCAGCAGTTACCTGGACAGGGGGGACAATCAGCCCCAGCATTTT.

This clonotype was seen more than once but under ten times. The gene calls are TRBV6-1 and TRBJ2-2, with 9 bases matching TRBD1. The CDR3 has 15 amino acids. The V and J ends lost 6 bases and 1 base, in that order; junction bases with no gene match: 3. Germline CDR1 MNHNS, CDR2 SASEGT. The CDR3 nucleotides read TGTGCCAGCAGGGGGACAGGGAAGAACACCGGGGAGCTGTTTTTT. This encodes CASRGTGKNTGELFF.

V is TRBV5-1 and J is TRBJ2-5; 10 bases match TRBD2. Germline V CDR1 and CDR2: SGHRS, YFSETQ. V shed 1 base and J 5 bases; nucleotides not matched to a gene: 11. The CDR3 consists of 17 residues. CDR3 sequence reads: CASSLRASGGTRETQYF. The DNA of the CDR3 is TGCGCCAGCAGCTTGAGGGCTAGCGGGGGTACCAGGGAGACCCAGTACTTC.

The chain combines TRBV4-2 with TRBJ2-7; no firm D call. This CDR3 is 16 amino acids long. Looked up from germline, CDR1 is LGHNA and CDR2 is YNFKEQ. V was pared by 0 bases and J by 5 bases, with 17 bases between. CDR3 region: CASSQDLSRPSDEQYF. The CDR3 DNA reads TGTGCCAGCAGCCAAGATCTGAGTAGACCCAGTGACGAGCAGTACTTC.

This clonotype was seen a few times. The chain employs TRBV5-1 and TRBJ2-5; 8 nucleotides agree with TRBD2. Germline CDR1 and CDR2: SGHRS and YFSETQ. Germline trimming cut 6 bases from V and 2 bases from J; bases unmatched to any gene: 3. The CDR3 has 13 amino acids. CDR3 loop: CASTTSGQETQYF. The CDR3 DNA follows: TGCGCCAGCACAACTAGCGGACAAGAGACCCAGTACTTC.

This clonotype was seen at least ten times. J is TRBJ1-5 and V is TRBV7-2; D is unclear. Trimming removed 1 base at V and 5 bases at J, with 12 bases between. Germline CDR1 is SGHTA and CDR2 is FQGNSA. This CDR3 is 15 amino acids long. The CDR3 DNA sequence: TGTGCCAGCAGCTTAGAGTCTGGGGTTTATCAGCCCCAGCATTTT. Protein sequence: CASSLESGVYQPQHF.

There are a few counts of this clonotype. The V and J genes are TRBV25-1 and TRBJ2-5; TRBD1 aligns across 8 bases. CDR3 length: 19 residues. The V gene end was trimmed by 3 bases and the J gene end by 0 bases; junction bases not matched to a gene: 15. Germline V gene sequence: CDR1 MGHDK, CDR2 SYGVNS. The chain's CDR3 is CASSDTLLDRGSYQETQYF. The CDR3 DNA sequence: TGTGCCAGCAGTGACACGCTCCTCGACAGGGGCTCGTACCAAGAGACCCAGTACTTC.

There are a few counts of this clonotype. The chain combines TRBV6-2 or TRBV6-3 with TRBJ1-4; D is unclear. With 2 bases removed from V and 1 base from J, the gap between germline ends came to 17 bases. CDR1 is MNHEY and CDR2 is SVGEGT in the germline V gene. The CDR3 length is 18 residues. This CDR3 is CASSYPVGQRETNEKLFF. CDR3 sequence (DNA): TGTGCCAGCAGTTACCCCGTTGGTCAGCGCGAAACTAATGAAAAACTGTTTTTT.

This clonotype showed up just a few times. The chain joins TRBV5-1 to TRBJ2-5; 8 bases map to TRBD1. V shed 7 bases, J shed 2 bases, and the junction held 4 bases outside the gene matches. CDR3 length: 13 amino acids. Germline loops: CDR1 SGHRS, CDR2 YFSETQ. CDR3 coding DNA: TGCGCCAGCCAGGGACAGGATCAAGAGACCCAGTACTTC. Amino acid sequence: CASQGQDQETQYF. Full variable domain (outside the CDR3, taken from reference TRBV5-1 and TRBJ2-5): KAGVTQTPRYLIKTRGQQVTLSCSPISGHRSVSWYQQTPGQGLQFLFEYFSETQRNKGNFPGRFSGRQFSNSRSEMNVSTLELGDSALYLCASQGQDQETQYFGPGTRLLVL.

Note on this clonotype: A single base separates this from a much larger clone, so it may be a read error. The CDR3 bases are TGCGCCAGCAGCCGCATCGTCGGGGGGTTAAATGAAAAACTGTTTTTT. It translates to CASSRIVGGLNEKLFF. V is TRBV4-3 and J is TRBJ1-4; D is perhaps TRBD1 (5 bases). Trimming cost V 4 bases and J 5 bases, with 17 bases left between them. From germline, CDR1 is LGHNA and CDR2 YSLEER. The length of the CDR3 is 16 residues.

The chain is built from TRBV6-2 or TRBV6-3 and TRBJ2-3; the D gene could be TRBD1 or TRBD2 (5 bases each). This CDR3 has 16 amino acids. Germline assignment: CDR1 MNHEY and CDR2 SVGEGT. The V gene lost 5 bases and the J gene lost 1 base, with 16 bases spanning the gap. The CDR3 nucleotides are TGTGCCAGCAGTCAGACGACTGGGGACCGCACAGATACGCAGTATTTT. This translates into CASSQTTGDRTDTQYF.

The chain joins TRBV28 to TRBJ2-1; TRBD2 agrees at 9 bases. CDR1 is MDHEN and CDR2 is SYDVKM in the germline V gene. Losses at the gene ends were 10 bases for V and 7 bases for J; bases not matched to a gene: 17. The CDR3 loop spans 16 amino acids. CDR3 nucleotide sequence: TGTGCCATTACCCCCTCCCGGCTAGCGGGATCAAATGAGCAGTTCTTC. Amino acid sequence: CAITPSRLAGSNEQFF.

V is TRBV12-3 or TRBV12-4 and J is TRBJ2-5; no definite D call. CDR3 length: 16 amino acids. V gave up 7 bases and J gave up 4 bases, with 22 bases separating them. This chain's CDR3 is CASTTRGFHSLETQYF. For the CDR3, the DNA is TGTGCCAGCACAACCCGCGGATTCCACTCTTTAGAGACCCAGTACTTC.